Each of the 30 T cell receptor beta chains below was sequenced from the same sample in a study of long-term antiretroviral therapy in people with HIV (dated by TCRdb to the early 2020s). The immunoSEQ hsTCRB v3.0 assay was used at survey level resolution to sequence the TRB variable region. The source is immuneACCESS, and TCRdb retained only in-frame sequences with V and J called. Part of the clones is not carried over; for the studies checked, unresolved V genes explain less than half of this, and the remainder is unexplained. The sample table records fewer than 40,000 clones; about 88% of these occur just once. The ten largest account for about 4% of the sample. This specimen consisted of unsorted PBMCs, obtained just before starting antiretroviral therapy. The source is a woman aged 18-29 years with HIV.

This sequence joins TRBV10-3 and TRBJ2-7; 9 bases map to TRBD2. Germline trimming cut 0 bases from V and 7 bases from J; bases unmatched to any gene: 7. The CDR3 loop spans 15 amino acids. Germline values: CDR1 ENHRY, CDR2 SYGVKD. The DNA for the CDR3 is TGTGCCATCAGTGAGTCGGCGGGAGGGCCTCGAGAGCAGTACTTC. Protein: CAISESAGGPREQYF.

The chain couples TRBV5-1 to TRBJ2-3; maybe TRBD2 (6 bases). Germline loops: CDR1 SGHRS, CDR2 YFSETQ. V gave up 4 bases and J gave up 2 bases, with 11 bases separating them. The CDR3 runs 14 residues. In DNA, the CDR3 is TGCGCCAGCAGCCGGGACTTTCCCACAGATACGCAGTATTTT. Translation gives CASSRDFPTDTQYF.

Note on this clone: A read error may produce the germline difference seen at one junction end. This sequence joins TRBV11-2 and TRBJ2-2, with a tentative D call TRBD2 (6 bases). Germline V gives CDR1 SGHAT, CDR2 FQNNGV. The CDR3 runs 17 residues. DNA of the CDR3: TGCGCCAGCAGCCAAGGTTTGGAGGGAGAGTTAACCGGGGAGCTGTTTTTT. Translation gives CASSQGLEGELTGELFF.

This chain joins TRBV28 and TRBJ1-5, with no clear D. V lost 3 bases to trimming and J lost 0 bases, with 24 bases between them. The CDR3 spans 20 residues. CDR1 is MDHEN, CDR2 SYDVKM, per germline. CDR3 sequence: CASSFFTRAWSRNSNQPQHF. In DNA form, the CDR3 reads TGTGCCAGCAGTTTCTTCACCCGGGCTTGGAGTCGGAATAGCAATCAGCCCCAGCATTTT.

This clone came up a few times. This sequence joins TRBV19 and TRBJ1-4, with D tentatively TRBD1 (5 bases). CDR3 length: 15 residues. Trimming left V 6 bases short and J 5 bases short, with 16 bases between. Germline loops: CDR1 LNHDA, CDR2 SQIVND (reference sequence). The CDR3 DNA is TGTGCCAGTAGCGGTTTAGGGACGCTGAATGAAAAACTGTTTTTT. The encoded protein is CASSGLGTLNEKLFF.

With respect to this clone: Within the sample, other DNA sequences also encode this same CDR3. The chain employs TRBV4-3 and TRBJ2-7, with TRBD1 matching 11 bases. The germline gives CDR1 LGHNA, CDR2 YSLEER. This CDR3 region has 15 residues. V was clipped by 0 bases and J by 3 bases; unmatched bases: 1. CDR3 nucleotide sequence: TGCGCCAGCAGCCAAGAAGGGACAGGGGGCTACGAGCAGTACTTC. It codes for CASSQEGTGGYEQYF.

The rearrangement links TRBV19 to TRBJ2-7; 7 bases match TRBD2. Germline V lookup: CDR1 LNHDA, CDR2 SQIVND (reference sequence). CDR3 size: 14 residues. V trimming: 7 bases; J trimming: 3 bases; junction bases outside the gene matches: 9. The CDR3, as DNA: TGTGCCAGTACCCTTCGGGCGGGAGTCTACGAGCAGTACTTC. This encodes CASTLRAGVYEQYF.

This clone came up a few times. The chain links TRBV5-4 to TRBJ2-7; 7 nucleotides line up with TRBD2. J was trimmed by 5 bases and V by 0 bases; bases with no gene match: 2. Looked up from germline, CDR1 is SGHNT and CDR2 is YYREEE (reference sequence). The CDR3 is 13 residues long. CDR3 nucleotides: TGTGCCAGCAGCTTGGCGGGAGGTAACGAGCAGTACTTC. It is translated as CASSLAGGNEQYF.

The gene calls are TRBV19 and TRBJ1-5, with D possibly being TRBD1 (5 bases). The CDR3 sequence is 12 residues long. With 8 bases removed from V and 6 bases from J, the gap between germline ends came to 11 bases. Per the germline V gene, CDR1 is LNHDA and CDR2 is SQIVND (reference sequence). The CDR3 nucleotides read TGTGCCAGTGGATCGGGGCCTCAGCCCCAGCATTTT. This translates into CASGSGPQPQHF. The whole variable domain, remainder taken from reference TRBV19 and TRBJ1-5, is DGGITQSPKYLFRKEGQNVTLSCEQNLNHDAMYWYRQDPGQGLRLIYYSQIVNDFQKGDIAEGYSVSREKKESFPLTVTSAQKNPTAFYLCASGSGPQPQHFGDGTRLSIL.

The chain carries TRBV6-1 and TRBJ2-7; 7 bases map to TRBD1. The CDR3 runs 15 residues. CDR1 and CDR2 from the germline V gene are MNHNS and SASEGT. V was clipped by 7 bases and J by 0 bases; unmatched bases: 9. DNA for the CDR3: TGTGCCAGCACGGACAGGTGGAGGTCCTCCTACGAGCAGTACTTC. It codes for CASTDRWRSSYEQYF.

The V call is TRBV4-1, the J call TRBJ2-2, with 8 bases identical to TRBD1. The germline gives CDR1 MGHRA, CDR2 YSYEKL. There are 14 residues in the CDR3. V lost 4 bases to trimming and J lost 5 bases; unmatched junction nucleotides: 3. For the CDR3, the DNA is TGCGCCAGCAGCCGGGGGACAGGTACCGGGGAGCTGTTTTTT. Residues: CASSRGTGTGELFF.

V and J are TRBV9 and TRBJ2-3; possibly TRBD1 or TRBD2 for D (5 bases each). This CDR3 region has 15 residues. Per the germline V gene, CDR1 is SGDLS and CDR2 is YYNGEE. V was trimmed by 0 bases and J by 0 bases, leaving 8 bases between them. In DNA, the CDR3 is TGTGCCAGCAGCGTAGACGGGACGAGCACAGATACGCAGTATTTT. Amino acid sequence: CASSVDGTSTDTQYF. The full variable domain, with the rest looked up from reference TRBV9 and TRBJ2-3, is DSGVTQTPKHLITATGQRVTLRCSPRSGDLSVYWYQQSLDQGLQFLIQYYNGEERAKGNILERFSAQQFPDLHSELNLSSLELGDSALYFCASSVDGTSTDTQYFGPGTRLTVL.

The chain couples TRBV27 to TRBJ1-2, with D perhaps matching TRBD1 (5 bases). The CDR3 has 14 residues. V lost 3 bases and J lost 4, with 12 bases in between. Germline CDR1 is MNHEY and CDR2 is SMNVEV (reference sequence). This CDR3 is CASSLMADSYGYTF. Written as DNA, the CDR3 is TGTGCCAGCAGTTTGATGGCTGACAGCTATGGCTACACCTTC.

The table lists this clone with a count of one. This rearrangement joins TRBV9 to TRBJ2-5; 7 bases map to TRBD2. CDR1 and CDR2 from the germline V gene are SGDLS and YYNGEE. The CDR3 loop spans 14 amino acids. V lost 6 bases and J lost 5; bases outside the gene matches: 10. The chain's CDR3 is CASNPGGGGETQYF. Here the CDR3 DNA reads TGTGCCAGCAACCCGGGAGGAGGCGGGGAGACCCAGTACTTC.

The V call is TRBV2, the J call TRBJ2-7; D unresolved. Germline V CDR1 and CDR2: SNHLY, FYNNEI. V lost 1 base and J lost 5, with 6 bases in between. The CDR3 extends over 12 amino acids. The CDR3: CASSEVGHEQYF. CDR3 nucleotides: TGTGCCAGCAGTGAAGTGGGCCACGAGCAGTACTTC.

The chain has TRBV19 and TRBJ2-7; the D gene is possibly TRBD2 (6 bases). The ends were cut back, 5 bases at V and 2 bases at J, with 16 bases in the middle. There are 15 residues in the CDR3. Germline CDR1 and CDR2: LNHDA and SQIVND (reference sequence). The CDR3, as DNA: TGTGCCAGTAGTCTAGGGACTGGAATTACCTACGAGCAGTACTTC. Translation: CASSLGTGITYEQYF.

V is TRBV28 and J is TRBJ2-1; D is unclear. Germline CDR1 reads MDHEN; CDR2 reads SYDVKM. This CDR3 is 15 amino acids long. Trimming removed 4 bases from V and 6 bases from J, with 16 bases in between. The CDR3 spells CASSSTSDGRNEQFF. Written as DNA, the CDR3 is TGTGCCAGCAGTTCCACTTCGGACGGACGCAATGAGCAGTTCTTC.

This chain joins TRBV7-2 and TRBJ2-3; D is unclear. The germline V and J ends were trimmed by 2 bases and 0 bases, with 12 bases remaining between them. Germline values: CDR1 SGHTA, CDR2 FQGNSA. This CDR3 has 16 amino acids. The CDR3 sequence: CASSLFLATSTDTQYF. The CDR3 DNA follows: TGTGCCAGCAGCTTATTCCTGGCTACTAGCACAGATACGCAGTATTTT.

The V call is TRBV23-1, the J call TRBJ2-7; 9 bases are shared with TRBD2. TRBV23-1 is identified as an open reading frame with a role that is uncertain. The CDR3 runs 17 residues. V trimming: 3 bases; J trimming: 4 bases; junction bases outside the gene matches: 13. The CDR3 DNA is TGCGCCAGCAGTCACAACTGGCGGGAGGGCCTAAGGTACGAGCAGTACTTC. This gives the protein CASSHNWREGLRYEQYF.

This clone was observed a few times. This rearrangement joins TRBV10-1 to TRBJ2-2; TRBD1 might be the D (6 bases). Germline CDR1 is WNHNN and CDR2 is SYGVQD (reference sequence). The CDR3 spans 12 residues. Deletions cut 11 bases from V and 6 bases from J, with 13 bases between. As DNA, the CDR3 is TGCGCCGCACAGGGTATGGCCGGGGAGCTGTTTTTT. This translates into CAAQGMAGELFF.

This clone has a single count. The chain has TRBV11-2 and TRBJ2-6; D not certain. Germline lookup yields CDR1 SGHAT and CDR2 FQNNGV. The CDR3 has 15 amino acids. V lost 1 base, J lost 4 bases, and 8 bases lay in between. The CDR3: CASSLGVSGANVLTF. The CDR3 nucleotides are TGTGCCAGCAGCTTAGGAGTGAGCGGGGCCAACGTCCTGACTTTC.

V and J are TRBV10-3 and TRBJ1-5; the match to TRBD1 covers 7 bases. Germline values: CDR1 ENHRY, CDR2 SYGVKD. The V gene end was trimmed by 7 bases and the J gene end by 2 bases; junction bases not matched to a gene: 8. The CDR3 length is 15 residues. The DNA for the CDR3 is TGTGCCATCAAGTCAGGGGGGCAGGGCAATCAGCCCCAGCATTTT. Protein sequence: CAIKSGGQGNQPQHF.

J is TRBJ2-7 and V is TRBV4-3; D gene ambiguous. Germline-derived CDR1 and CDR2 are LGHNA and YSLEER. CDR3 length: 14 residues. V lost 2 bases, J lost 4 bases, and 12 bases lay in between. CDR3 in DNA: TGCGCCAGCAGCCAAACAGCCAGATCATACGAGCAGTACTTC. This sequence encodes CASSQTARSYEQYF.

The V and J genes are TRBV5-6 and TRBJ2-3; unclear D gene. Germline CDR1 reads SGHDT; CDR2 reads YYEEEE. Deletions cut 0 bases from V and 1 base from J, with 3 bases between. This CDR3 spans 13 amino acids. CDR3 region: CASSLGGTDTQYF. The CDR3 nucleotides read TGTGCCAGCAGCTTGGGGGGCACAGATACGCAGTATTTT.

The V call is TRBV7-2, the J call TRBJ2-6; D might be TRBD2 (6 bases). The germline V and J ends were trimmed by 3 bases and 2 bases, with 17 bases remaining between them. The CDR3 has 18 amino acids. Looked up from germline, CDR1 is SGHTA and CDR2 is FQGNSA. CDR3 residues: CASSLSGPRGTGANVLTF. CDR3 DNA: TGTGCCAGCAGCTTGTCGGGACCCCGGGGGACTGGGGCCAACGTCCTGACTTTC.

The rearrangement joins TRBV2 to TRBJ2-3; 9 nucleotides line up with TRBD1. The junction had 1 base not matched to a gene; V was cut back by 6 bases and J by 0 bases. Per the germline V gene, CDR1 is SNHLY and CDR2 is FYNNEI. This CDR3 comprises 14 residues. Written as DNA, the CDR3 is TGTGCCAGCAGCGGACAGGGGAGCACAGATACGCAGTATTTT. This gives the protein CASSGQGSTDTQYF.

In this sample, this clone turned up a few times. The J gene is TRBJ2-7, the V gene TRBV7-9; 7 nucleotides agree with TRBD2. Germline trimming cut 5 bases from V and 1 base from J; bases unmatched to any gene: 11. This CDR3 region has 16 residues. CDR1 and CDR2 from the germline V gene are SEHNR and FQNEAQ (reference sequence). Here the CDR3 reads CASSAETGRGSYEQYF. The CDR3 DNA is TGTGCCAGCAGCGCCGAGACGGGGAGGGGTTCCTACGAGCAGTACTTC.

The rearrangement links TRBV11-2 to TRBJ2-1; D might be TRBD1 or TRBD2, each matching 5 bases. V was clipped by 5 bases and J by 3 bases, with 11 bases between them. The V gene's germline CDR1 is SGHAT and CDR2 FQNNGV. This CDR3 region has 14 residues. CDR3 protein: CASSHWDLYNEQFF. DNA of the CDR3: TGTGCCAGCAGCCATTGGGACCTCTACAATGAGCAGTTCTTC.

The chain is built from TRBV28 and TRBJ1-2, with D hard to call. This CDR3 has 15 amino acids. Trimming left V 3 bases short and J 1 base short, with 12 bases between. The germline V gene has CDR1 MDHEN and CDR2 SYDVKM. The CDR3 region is CASSLTEEDNYGYTF. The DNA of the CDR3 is TGTGCCAGCAGTTTGACTGAAGAGGATAACTATGGCTACACCTTC.

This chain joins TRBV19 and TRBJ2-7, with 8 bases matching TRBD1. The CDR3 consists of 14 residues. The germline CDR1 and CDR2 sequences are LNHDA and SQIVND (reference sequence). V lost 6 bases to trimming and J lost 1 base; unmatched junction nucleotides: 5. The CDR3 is CASRPGQASYEQYF. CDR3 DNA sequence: TGTGCCAGTAGGCCGGGACAGGCGTCCTACGAGCAGTACTTC.